This T cell receptor (beta chain) was obtained from a study of early T cells in non-severe SARS-CoV-2 infection (dated by TCRdb to the early 2020s). With regard to the full study: TCR sequencing used bulk RNA from unsorted whole blood, so alpha and beta chains could not be paired. Beyond this particular receptor, the publication reports: VDJdb matching was skewed toward anti-spike CD8 responses and likely underestimated virus-specific expansions by missing private and CD4 specificities.

From the cysteine up to the phenylalanine, the CDR3 has a length of 16 residues. Only the CDR3 DNA is retained, 48 bases long and in frame from the first base. V is pruned by 0 bases and J by 0 bases, leaving 5 bases of the junction without a gene match. From a lookup of the germline V gene (reference sequence), CDR1 and CDR2 are LNHNV and YYDKDF. Library prep was done by 5' RACE. The sequencing machine was a NextSeq 500. To correct for sequencing error and PCR bias, the TCR library protocol tagged individual cDNA molecules with unique molecular identifiers. Sequencing covered both TCR alpha and beta chains, and within each sample the abundances of alpha and beta sequences were tightly co-correlated. In the paper's pipeline: Decombinator V4 was used to perform V gene, J gene and CDR3 annotation of TCR sequences. TCRs were defined as expanded if a significant change between any two time points was detected under a Poisson model with p below 0.0001. TCR abundances were normalised to the total number of TCRs sequenced per sample and expressed as counts per million. MAIT TCRs were defined by TRAV1-2 paired with TRAJ12, TRAJ20 or TRAJ33, and iNKT TCRs by TRAV10 paired with TRAJ18. A search of VDJdb, accessed on 1 November 2021, was run for TCRs annotated to CMV, EBV and SARS-CoV-2, with TCRs annotated for multiple antigens excluded. TCRdb took the public reads, trimmed them with fastp at Q25, ran MiXCR for clone calling and kept in-frame beta chains. Rows merge per CDR3 protein into single entries with the most common DNA and genes. The V and J calls here are based on TCRdb, not the publication. The sample table shows around 62,000 distinct CDR3 sequences, and roughly 12% are seen once. About 4% of the sample is held by the ten biggest clonotypes.

This clonotype was recorded a few times. Its recognized antigen is unknown. Per-base qualities were not stored, and no clone one base away is much larger. A case-control design nested within a healthcare worker cohort in London, UK, was used, with weekly nasopharyngeal swab PCR tests and blood sampling performed. Healthcare workers were recruited between 23 and 31 March 2020, during the week of the UK lockdown, and were followed weekly for up to about 15 weeks. In this chain, TRBV15 is recombined with TRBJ2-7, and TRBD1 aligns with 7 junction nucleotides. Sequencing used whole blood. The origin of this receptor is an adult who was a healthcare worker with PCR-confirmed SARS-CoV-2 infection or an uninfected control (not recorded which). The CDR3 here reads CATSRDRDSSSYEQYF. The nucleotides read TGTGCCACCAGCAGAGATAGGGACAGCAGCTCCTACGAGCAGTACTTC.